Detailed here is one T cell receptor beta chain. These data originate in a study of T-cell reconstitution after alpha-beta-depleted transplantation in children. From germline, CDR1 is MGHRA and CDR2 YSYEKL. Trimming took 3 bases from V and 9 from J; bases not matched to a gene: 7. CDR3 length: 16 amino acids. The TCRbeta library incorporated unique molecular identifiers. Via MiXCR, TCRdb re-called the PCR reads, giving one row per CDR3 protein. The data show 150,000 to 200,000 distinct CDR3 sequences, 11% seen once. This receptor was taken from a boy between 2 and 15 years old with acute myeloid leukemia, due to receive a stem cell transplant. The gene calls are TRBV4-1 and TRBJ2-1; 14 bases agree with TRBD2. The sequencing used PBMCs, collected before TCRalphabeta/CD19-depleted stem cell transplant. The CDR3 spells CASSQASGLAGGEQFF. CDR3 in DNA: TGCGCCAGCAGCCAGGCATCAGGACTAGCGGGAGGTGAGCAGTTCTTC.